These T cell receptor beta chains were read from a single sample in a study of T cells in Graves' hyperthyroidism and ophthalmopathy. From the multiplex PCR reads, TCRdb called clonotypes with MiXCR, one entry per CDR3 protein. Of fewer than 350,000 distinct CDR3 sequences in the sample, nearly 15% were seen once. Sequencing was done on a sample of blood. These receptors originate from a woman in her fifties or sixties with Graves' hyperthyroidism that later progressed to Graves' ophthalmopathy. Both conserved end residues are part of each CDR3. A D gene is named only where the DNA matches it firmly. For some rows the clone size is stated as once, few or many, or as a class when expanded; others skip it.

j_call: TRBJ2-7; v_call: TRBV6-1; clone_size: few; d_call: .; cdr3_aa: CASSKLGGNYEQYF; cdr3_nt: TGTGCCAGCAGTAAACTAGGGGGAAATTACGAGCAGTACTTC
j_call: TRBJ2-5; v_call: TRBV15; clone_size: .; d_call: .; cdr3_aa: CATSRDRGGETQYF; cdr3_nt: TGTGCCACCAGCAGAGATCGAGGGGGAGAGACCCAGTACTTC
j_call: TRBJ2-7; v_call: TRBV14; clone_size: many; d_call: TRBD2; cdr3_aa: CASSPSGSMRDEQYF; cdr3_nt: TGTGCCAGCAGCCCGAGCGGGAGTATGAGAGACGAGCAGTACTTC
j_call: TRBJ2-2; v_call: TRBV19; clone_size: .; d_call: .; cdr3_aa: CASSIIGATGELFF; cdr3_nt: TGTGCCAGTAGTATTATAGGGGCCACCGGGGAGCTGTTTTTT
j_call: TRBJ2-3; v_call: TRBV28; clone_size: many; d_call: TRBD1; cdr3_aa: CASSQGGQGTDTQYF; cdr3_nt: TGTGCCAGCAGCCAGGGGGGACAGGGCACAGATACGCAGTATTTT
j_call: TRBJ2-7; v_call: TRBV3-1; clone_size: many; d_call: .; cdr3_aa: CASSPARSGLQGNPEQYF; cdr3_nt: TGTGCCAGCAGCCCCGCCAGGAGCGGGCTTCAGGGGAATCCCGAGCAGTACTTC
j_call: TRBJ1-3; v_call: TRBV29-1; clone_size: many; d_call: .; cdr3_aa: CSVGGSGFGNTIYF; cdr3_nt: TGCAGCGTTGGGGGGTCAGGGTTCGGAAACACCATATATTTT
j_call: TRBJ2-7; v_call: TRBV28; clone_size: many; d_call: TRBD1; cdr3_aa: CASSLEQGAYEQYF; cdr3_nt: TGTGCCAGCAGTTTAGAGCAGGGGGCTTACGAGCAGTACTTC
j_call: TRBJ1-2; v_call: TRBV7-8; clone_size: many; d_call: TRBD1; cdr3_aa: CASSLEGQGNFHGYTF; cdr3_nt: TGTGCCAGCAGCTTAGAGGGACAGGGAAACTTTCATGGCTACACCTTC
j_call: TRBJ1-5; v_call: TRBV20-1; clone_size: few; d_call: TRBD1; cdr3_aa: CSAGQGGQPQHF; cdr3_nt: TGCAGTGCCGGACAGGGCGGCCAGCCCCAGCATTTT
j_call: TRBJ2-1; v_call: TRBV20-1; clone_size: many; d_call: TRBD2; cdr3_aa: CSANPGTSGVYEQFF; cdr3_nt: TGCAGTGCTAACCCCGGGACTAGCGGGGTCTATGAGCAGTTCTTC
j_call: TRBJ2-1; v_call: TRBV28; clone_size: many; d_call: .; cdr3_aa: CASTNPPPEGGEQFF; cdr3_nt: TGTGCCAGCACCAATCCCCCCCCCGAGGGGGGTGAGCAGTTCTTC
j_call: TRBJ1-2; v_call: TRBV30; clone_size: .; d_call: TRBD1; cdr3_aa: CAWIFGTGYDYTF; cdr3_nt: TGTGCCTGGATTTTCGGGACAGGGTACGACTACACCTTC
j_call: TRBJ2-1; v_call: TRBV7-8; clone_size: many; d_call: .; cdr3_aa: CASSASYNEQFF; cdr3_nt: TGTGCCAGCAGCGCCTCCTACAATGAGCAGTTCTTC
j_call: TRBJ1-4; v_call: TRBV5-8; clone_size: .; d_call: .; cdr3_aa: CASSLGSGVTNEKLFF; cdr3_nt: TGTGCCAGCAGCTTGGGCTCCGGTGTAACTAATGAAAAACTGTTTTTT
j_call: TRBJ1-4; v_call: TRBV10-3; clone_size: many; d_call: .; cdr3_aa: CAISATVGGRGEKLFF; cdr3_nt: TGTGCCATCAGTGCTACCGTAGGGGGGCGAGGTGAAAAACTGTTTTTT
j_call: TRBJ2-6; v_call: TRBV20-1; clone_size: few; d_call: TRBD2; cdr3_aa: CSAPPVDGGETGANVLTF; cdr3_nt: TGCAGTGCTCCCCCGGTCGATGGGGGGGAGACTGGGGCCAACGTCCTGACTTTC
j_call: TRBJ2-5; v_call: TRBV29-1; clone_size: many; d_call: .; cdr3_aa: CSAAKQTKETQYF; cdr3_nt: TGCAGCGCTGCCAAGCAGACGAAAGAGACCCAGTACTTC
j_call: TRBJ2-1; v_call: TRBV20-1; clone_size: few; d_call: TRBD2; cdr3_aa: CSARDHIAGTFVNEQFF; cdr3_nt: TGCAGTGCTAGAGATCATATAGCGGGAACTTTTGTGAATGAGCAGTTCTTC
j_call: TRBJ2-7; v_call: TRBV6-1; clone_size: .; d_call: TRBD1; cdr3_aa: CASSDGQGASSEQYF; cdr3_nt: TGTGCCAGCAGCGACGGACAGGGGGCATCTAGTGAGCAGTACTTC
j_call: TRBJ1-5; v_call: TRBV6-1; clone_size: few; d_call: .; cdr3_aa: CASSSRLGAGNNQPQHF; cdr3_nt: TGTGCCAGCAGTTCACGACTGGGCGCAGGGAACAATCAGCCCCAGCATTTT
j_call: TRBJ2-5; v_call: TRBV11-2; clone_size: .; d_call: TRBD1; cdr3_aa: CASSLGQGAVQETQYF; cdr3_nt: TGTGCCAGCAGCTTAGGACAGGGGGCCGTCCAAGAGACCCAGTACTTC
j_call: TRBJ2-4; v_call: TRBV28; clone_size: .; d_call: .; cdr3_aa: CASSFRLTGFGNIQYF; cdr3_nt: TGTGCCAGCAGTTTCCGTCTTACAGGGTTCGGAAACATTCAGTACTTC
j_call: TRBJ2-5; v_call: TRBV20-1; clone_size: many; d_call: .; cdr3_aa: CRPPHQETQYF; cdr3_nt: TGCAGGCCCCCCCATCAAGAGACCCAGTACTTC
j_call: TRBJ1-1; v_call: TRBV28; clone_size: many; d_call: .; cdr3_aa: CASRSGALLYLRAFF; cdr3_nt: TGTGCCAGCAGATCCGGGGCGCTGCTTTACCTCCGAGCTTTCTTT
j_call: TRBJ1-1; v_call: TRBV3-1; clone_size: many; d_call: TRBD1; cdr3_aa: CASSQTGEAFF; cdr3_nt: TGTGCCAGCAGCCAGACAGGGGAAGCTTTCTTT
j_call: TRBJ2-3; v_call: TRBV5-1; clone_size: many; d_call: .; cdr3_aa: CASSSSIRGYTDTQYF; cdr3_nt: TGCGCCAGCAGCTCCTCCATCAGGGGCTACACAGATACGCAGTATTTT
j_call: TRBJ1-1; v_call: TRBV5-4; clone_size: .; d_call: TRBD1; cdr3_aa: CASRSGGAGGDTEAFF; cdr3_nt: TGTGCCAGCAGATCGGGGGGGGCAGGGGGGGACACTGAAGCTTTCTTT
j_call: TRBJ2-1; v_call: TRBV5-6; clone_size: many; d_call: .; cdr3_aa: CASSLVPPGQFF; cdr3_nt: TGTGCCAGCAGCCTGGTTCCCCCGGGACAGTTCTTC
j_call: TRBJ1-3; v_call: TRBV4-1; clone_size: few; d_call: .; cdr3_aa: CASSQDPQSSGNTIYF; cdr3_nt: TGCGCCAGCAGCCAAGATCCCCAGTCCTCTGGAAACACCATATATTTT
j_call: TRBJ2-5; v_call: TRBV29-1; clone_size: .; d_call: TRBD2; cdr3_aa: CSVGWGEGRGETQYF; cdr3_nt: TGCAGCGTTGGTTGGGGGGAGGGCCGGGGAGAGACCCAGTACTTC
j_call: TRBJ1-2; v_call: TRBV27; clone_size: many; d_call: .; cdr3_aa: CASSSPLVGSGYTF; cdr3_nt: TGTGCCAGCAGTTCACCCCTTGTAGGGAGTGGCTACACCTTC
j_call: TRBJ1-6; v_call: TRBV9; clone_size: few; d_call: TRBD1; cdr3_aa: CASSVASTGGVSSPLHF; cdr3_nt: TGTGCCAGCAGCGTAGCCTCGACAGGGGGGGTGAGCTCACCCCTCCACTTT
j_call: TRBJ2-3; v_call: TRBV6-1; clone_size: few; d_call: TRBD2; cdr3_aa: CASSSSSGKDFDTQYF; cdr3_nt: TGTGCCAGCAGTTCCTCGAGCGGGAAGGACTTCGATACGCAGTATTTT
j_call: TRBJ1-2; v_call: TRBV5-6; clone_size: many; d_call: TRBD1; cdr3_aa: CASSGEGAPSLYGYTF; cdr3_nt: TGTGCCAGCAGCGGAGAGGGGGCCCCCTCATTATATGGCTACACCTTC
j_call: TRBJ2-4; v_call: TRBV3-1; clone_size: many; d_call: .; cdr3_aa: CASSPDVAGWIQYF; cdr3_nt: TGTGCCAGCAGCCCTGATGTGGCAGGGTGGATTCAGTACTTC
j_call: TRBJ2-7; v_call: TRBV27; clone_size: many; d_call: .; cdr3_aa: CASSLQGLSSYEQYF; cdr3_nt: TGTGCCAGCAGTTTACAGGGGCTGAGCTCCTACGAGCAGTACTTC
j_call: TRBJ2-1; v_call: TRBV7-9; clone_size: many; d_call: TRBD2; cdr3_aa: CASSQLAGFSSNEQFF; cdr3_nt: TGTGCCAGCAGCCAACTAGCGGGATTTTCCTCCAATGAGCAGTTCTTC
j_call: TRBJ1-6; v_call: TRBV18; clone_size: many; d_call: .; cdr3_aa: CASSPYRDDSPLHF; cdr3_nt: TGTGCCAGCTCACCGTACAGGGATGATTCACCCCTCCACTTT